The table lists the clone carrying this TCR beta chain with many counts. The sample is drawn from a study of T cells in Graves' hyperthyroidism and ophthalmopathy. From germline, CDR1 is MNHNS and CDR2 SASEGT. With 4 bases clipped from V and 3 bases from J, the junction kept 2 bases outside the gene matches. The CDR3 runs 15 residues. Researchers took RNA transcripts and amplified the TCR beta CDR3 regions from them. The HTBI primer set was used in a first-round RT-PCR of the TCR CDR3. TCRdb reanalysed the multiplex PCR reads using MiXCR and keeps one entry per CDR3 protein. The sample yields around 690,000 distinct CDR3 sequences, 15% to 20% seen once.

This rearrangement joins TRBV6-1 to TRBJ2-1, with 11 bases aligning to TRBD2. The origin of this receptor is a man aged 50 to 60 with Graves' hyperthyroidism. Sequenced input: blood. CDR3 sequence reads: CASSATSGIYNEQFF. The CDR3 DNA reads TGTGCCAGCAGTGCGACTAGCGGGATCTACAATGAGCAGTTCTTC.